This T cell receptor beta chain came from a study of T cell repertoires in cytomegalovirus infection. For the study at large: Shared public TCR beta signatures pointed to both CMV infection and a matching HLA type. Study-level results: CMV carriers with the relevant HLA were identified by cumulative public TCR beta family frequency. HLA-C-restricted, CMV-specific TCR beta clonotypes were dominant ex vivo.

About this clonotype: Its antigen is as yet unknown.

TCRdb reprocessed the reads with MiXCR, giving one entry per CDR3 protein. The sample consists of over 150,000 distinct CDR3 sequences, 15% to 20% of them appearing once. CDR3 length: 15 amino acids. V was shortened by 0 bases and J by 0 bases, with 8 bases between the two germline ends. Per the germline V gene, CDR1 is SEHNR and CDR2 is FQNEAQ (reference sequence). Sequencing was performed on CD8+ T cells from PBMCs. The receptor was isolated from a human donor in good health (CMV status not recorded). Some clones in this sample may be carry-over from other donors' samples. This chain connects TRBV7-9 to TRBJ1-1, with no clear D. The CDR3 bases are TGTGCCAGCAGCTTAGCCCTCGGTTTGAACACTGAAGCTTTCTTT. Translated: CASSLALGLNTEAFF.